The clone carrying this T cell receptor beta chain has more than one count but fewer than ten. Diagnosis rested on symptoms, serum thyroxine and TRAb, thyroid ultrasound, and orbital computed tomography. This entry comes from a study of T cells in Graves' hyperthyroidism and ophthalmopathy. The germline V gene has CDR1 DFQATT and CDR2 SNEGSKA (reference sequence). The V segment lost 4 bases and the J segment 4 bases; nucleotides outside the gene matches: 5. The CDR3 contains 14 residues. TCR beta CDR3 regions were amplified from RNA. The HTBI set primed first-round TCR CDR3 RT-PCR. MiXCR, run by TCRdb on the multiplex PCR reads, gives a single entry per CDR3 protein. Of about 640,000 distinct CDR3 sequences listed, 13% to 15% were seen once; the top ten hold 12%.

The chain combines TRBV20-1 with TRBJ2-1; 9 bases are a match to TRBD2. The source is a woman between 50 and 59 years old with Graves' ophthalmopathy. The sequenced sample was blood. The CDR3 loop reads CSATLAGEYNEQFF. CDR3 bases: TGCAGTGCTACCTTAGCGGGAGAGTACAATGAGCAGTTCTTC.